This TCR beta chain emerged from a study of blood T cell repertoires in COVID-19. Study as a whole: Both acute and convalescent COVID-19 samples were obtained from the United States, Italy and Spain.

Using immunoSEQ multiplex PCR, the repertoire was profiled, and TCRdb retains in-frame clones only, with some absent. The sample lists tens of thousands of clones; about 76% were seen once. V gave up 4 bases and J gave up 4 bases; unmatched junction bases: 5. From germline, CDR1 is SGHKS and CDR2 YYEKEE (reference sequence). This CDR3 region has 14 residues. This receptor was identified in a woman older than 75 with active or convalescent COVID-19. The V and J genes are TRBV5-5 and TRBJ2-5; TRBD1 agrees at 9 bases. The source material was peripheral blood. CDR3 protein: CASSRDRGGETQYF. The CDR3 nucleotides read TGTGCCAGCAGCCGAGACAGGGGGGGAGAGACCCAGTACTTC.